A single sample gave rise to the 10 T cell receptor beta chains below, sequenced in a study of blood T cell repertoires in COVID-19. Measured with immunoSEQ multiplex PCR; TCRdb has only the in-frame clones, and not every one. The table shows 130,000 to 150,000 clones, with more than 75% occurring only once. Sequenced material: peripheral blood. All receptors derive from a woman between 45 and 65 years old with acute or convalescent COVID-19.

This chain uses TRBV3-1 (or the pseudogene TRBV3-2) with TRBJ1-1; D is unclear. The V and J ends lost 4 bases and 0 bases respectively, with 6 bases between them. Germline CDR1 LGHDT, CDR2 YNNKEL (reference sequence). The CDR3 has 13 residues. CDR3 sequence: CASSPSMNTEAFF. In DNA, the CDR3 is TGTGCCAGCAGCCCTAGTATGAACACTGAAGCTTTCTTT.

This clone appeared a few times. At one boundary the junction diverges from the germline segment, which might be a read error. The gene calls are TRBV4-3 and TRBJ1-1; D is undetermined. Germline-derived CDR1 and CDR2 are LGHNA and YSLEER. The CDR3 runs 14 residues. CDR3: CASRQDILNTEAFF. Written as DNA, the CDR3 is TGCGCCAGCAGACAAGACATTTTGAACACTGAAGCTTTCTTT.

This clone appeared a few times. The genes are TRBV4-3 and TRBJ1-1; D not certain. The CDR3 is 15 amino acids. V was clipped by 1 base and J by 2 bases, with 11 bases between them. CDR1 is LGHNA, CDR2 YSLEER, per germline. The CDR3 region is CASSQVAGINTEAFF. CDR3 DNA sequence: TGCGCCAGCAGCCAAGTGGCGGGGATTAACACTGAAGCTTTCTTT.

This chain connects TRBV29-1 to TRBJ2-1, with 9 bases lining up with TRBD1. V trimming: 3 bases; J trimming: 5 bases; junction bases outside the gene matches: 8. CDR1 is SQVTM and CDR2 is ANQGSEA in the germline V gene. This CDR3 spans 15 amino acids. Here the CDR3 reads CSVDGGQGINNEQFF. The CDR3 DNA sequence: TGCAGCGTTGATGGGGGACAGGGCATTAACAATGAGCAGTTCTTC.

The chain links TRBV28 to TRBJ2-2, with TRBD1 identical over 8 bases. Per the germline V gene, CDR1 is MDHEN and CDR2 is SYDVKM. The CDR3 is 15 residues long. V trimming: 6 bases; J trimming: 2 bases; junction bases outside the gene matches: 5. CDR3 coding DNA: TGTGCCAGCAGACCAGACAGGGGAAACACCGGGGAGCTGTTTTTT. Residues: CASRPDRGNTGELFF.

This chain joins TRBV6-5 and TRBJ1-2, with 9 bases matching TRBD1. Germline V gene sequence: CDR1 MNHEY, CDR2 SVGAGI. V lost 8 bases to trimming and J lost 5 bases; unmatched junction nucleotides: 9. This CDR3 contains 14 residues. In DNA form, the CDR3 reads TGTGCCAGCGGGACAGGGTTGGATCTTTATGGCTACACCTTC. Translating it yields CASGTGLDLYGYTF.

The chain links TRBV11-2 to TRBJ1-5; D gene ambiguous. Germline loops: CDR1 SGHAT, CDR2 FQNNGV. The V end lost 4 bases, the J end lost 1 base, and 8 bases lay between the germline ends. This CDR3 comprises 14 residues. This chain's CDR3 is CASSSYGSNQPQHF. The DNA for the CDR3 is TGTGCCAGCAGCTCCTACGGGAGCAATCAGCCCCAGCATTTT.

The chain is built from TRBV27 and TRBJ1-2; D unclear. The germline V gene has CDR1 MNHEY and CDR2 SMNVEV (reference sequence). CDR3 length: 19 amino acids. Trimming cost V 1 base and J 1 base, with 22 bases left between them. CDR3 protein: CASSLLQDPSLGSNYGYTF. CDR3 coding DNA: TGTGCCAGCAGTTTATTACAAGACCCCTCCTTGGGCAGTAACTATGGCTACACCTTC.

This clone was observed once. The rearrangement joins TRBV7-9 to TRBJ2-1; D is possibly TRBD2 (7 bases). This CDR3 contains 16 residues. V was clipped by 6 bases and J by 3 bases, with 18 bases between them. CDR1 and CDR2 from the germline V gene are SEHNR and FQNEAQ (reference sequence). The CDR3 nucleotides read TGTGCCAGCAGTCCATCGAGGGGGGGCTTCTACAATGAGCAGTTCTTC. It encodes CASSPSRGGFYNEQFF.

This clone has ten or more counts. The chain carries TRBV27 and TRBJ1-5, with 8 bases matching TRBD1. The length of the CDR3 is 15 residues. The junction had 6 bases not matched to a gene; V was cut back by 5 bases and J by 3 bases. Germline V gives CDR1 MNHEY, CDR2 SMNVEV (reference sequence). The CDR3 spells CASSLNRGANQPQHF. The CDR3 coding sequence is TGTGCCAGCAGTCTCAACAGGGGGGCCAATCAGCCCCAGCATTTT.